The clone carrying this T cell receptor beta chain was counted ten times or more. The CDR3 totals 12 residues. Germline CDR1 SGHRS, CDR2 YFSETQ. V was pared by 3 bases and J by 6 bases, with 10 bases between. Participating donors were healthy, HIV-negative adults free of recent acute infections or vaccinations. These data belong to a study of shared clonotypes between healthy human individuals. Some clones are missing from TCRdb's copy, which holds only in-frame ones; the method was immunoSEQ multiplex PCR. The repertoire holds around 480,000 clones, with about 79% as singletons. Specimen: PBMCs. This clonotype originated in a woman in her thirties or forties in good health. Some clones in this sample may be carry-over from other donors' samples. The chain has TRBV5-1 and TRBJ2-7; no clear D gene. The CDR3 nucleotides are TGCGCCAGCAGCTCTTACCTGGGCGAGCAGTACTTC. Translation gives CASSSYLGEQYF. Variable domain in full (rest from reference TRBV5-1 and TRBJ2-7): KAGVTQTPRYLIKTRGQQVTLSCSPISGHRSVSWYQQTPGQGLQFLFEYFSETQRNKGNFPGRFSGRQFSNSRSEMNVSTLELGDSALYLCASSSYLGEQYFGPGTRLTVT.